Listed below are T cell receptor beta chains from one sample, sequenced in a study of CD8 T cells in ankylosing spondylitis. TCRdb reanalysed the 5' RACE reads using MiXCR and keeps one entry per CDR3 protein. The data show some 85,000 distinct CDR3 sequences, roughly 9% seen once. Source material: blood, either unsorted or a sorted T cell fraction (not recorded which). The origin of the receptors is a male donor with ankylosing spondylitis. The CDR3 runs from the conserved cysteine through the conserved F or W. The order of the fields is J gene, V gene, CDR3 protein.

J: TRBJ2-1
V: TRBV11-2
CDR3: CASSLDFPRYNEQFF

J: TRBJ2-1
V: TRBV6-1
CDR3: CASSPTSGTYNEQFF

J: TRBJ1-2
V: TRBV6-1
CDR3: CASSEVRTDRYGYTF

J: TRBJ1-6
V: TRBV4-1
CDR3: CASRPRGAGGESPLHF

J: TRBJ2-1
V: TRBV27
CDR3: CASSFGGGPSYNEQFF

J: TRBJ1-5
V: TRBV4-2
CDR3: CASSQDWGASNQPQHF

J: TRBJ2-4
V: TRBV15
CDR3: CATSREAGGENIQYF

J: TRBJ2-1
V: TRBV20-1
CDR3: CSAKKRTYNEQFF

J: TRBJ1-1
V: TRBV4-2
CDR3: CASSQARVYTEAFF

J: TRBJ1-2
V: TRBV29-1
CDR3: CSVRGQFYGYTF

J: TRBJ2-1
V: TRBV11-2
CDR3: CASSLVFQASYNEQFF

J: TRBJ1-1
V: TRBV4-2
CDR3: CASSQPGTEAFF

J: TRBJ2-1
V: TRBV5-6
CDR3: CASSQQGQNEQFF

J: TRBJ2-7
V: TRBV29-1
CDR3: CSVEGDRAYEQYF

J: TRBJ2-1
V: TRBV29-1
CDR3: CSVEIPGQEPYNEQFF

J: TRBJ2-5
V: TRBV29-1
CDR3: CSVEDRGLAGIQETQYF

J: TRBJ2-1
V: TRBV12-3/TRBV12-4
CDR3: CASSLFPAGGRHNEQFF

J: TRBJ2-1
V: TRBV12-3/TRBV12-4
CDR3: CASSAGTGGYNEQFF

J: TRBJ2-7
V: TRBV7-9
CDR3: CASSRPGLAYEQYF

J: TRBJ2-2
V: TRBV4-2
CDR3: CASSQDRGGELFF

J: TRBJ2-1
V: TRBV7-9
CDR3: CASRLSGPHNEQFF

J: TRBJ2-1
V: TRBV12-3/TRBV12-4
CDR3: CASSNGQEQFF

J: TRBJ2-1
V: TRBV20-1
CDR3: CSAREGSEQFF

J: TRBJ2-1
V: TRBV11-2
CDR3: CASSPGFGEQFF

J: TRBJ2-2
V: TRBV13
CDR3: CASSLGLLAASGTGELFF

J: TRBJ2-1
V: TRBV27
CDR3: CASRDIGNEQFF

J: TRBJ2-5
V: TRBV5-1
CDR3: CASSLALRTELEETQYF

J: TRBJ2-3
V: TRBV7-9
CDR3: CASSFGGEGGDTQYF

J: TRBJ1-2
V: TRBV29-1
CDR3: CSVDSPRDRGYTF

J: TRBJ2-6
V: TRBV19
CDR3: CASSIDREGGANVLTF

J: TRBJ2-5
V: TRBV13
CDR3: CASSQDRAQETQYF

J: TRBJ2-5
V: TRBV7-8
CDR3: CASSFMAGYQETQYF

J: TRBJ1-4
V: TRBV6-5
CDR3: CASSYSIGSEKLFF

J: TRBJ2-3
V: TRBV5-6
CDR3: CASSLEGLASDTQYF

J: TRBJ2-1
V: TRBV28
CDR3: CASRKLAGGPSYEQFF

J: TRBJ2-7
V: TRBV5-6
CDR3: CASRSGTSGPWREQYF

J: TRBJ2-2
V: TRBV5-6
CDR3: CASSLLAGVSGELFF

J: TRBJ2-5
V: TRBV5-6
CDR3: CASRPDRGRVTQYF

J: TRBJ1-6
V: TRBV6-1
CDR3: CASSEAKISIYNSPLHF

J: TRBJ2-2
V: TRBV7-2
CDR3: CASSFYGGRWELFF

J: TRBJ2-1
V: TRBV11-2
CDR3: CASSQAILAKSYNEQFF

J: TRBJ2-5
V: TRBV20-1
CDR3: CSAGVGQGQETQYF

J: TRBJ2-7
V: TRBV27
CDR3: CASRVVGLGYEQYF

J: TRBJ2-1
V: TRBV3-1
CDR3: CASSQATGSYNEQFF

J: TRBJ2-3
V: TRBV7-8
CDR3: CASSSRQGTTDTQYF

J: TRBJ2-1
V: TRBV4-1
CDR3: CASSQDRQPGLADGNEQFF

J: TRBJ1-2
V: TRBV5-4
CDR3: CASRGDPPAGYTF

J: TRBJ2-3
V: TRBV2
CDR3: CASLYTDTQYF

J: TRBJ1-6
V: TRBV4-2
CDR3: CASSGTGFSYNSPLHF

J: TRBJ1-3
V: TRBV12-3/TRBV12-4
CDR3: CATRDSVSGNTIYF

J: TRBJ2-7
V: TRBV20-1
CDR3: CSAGRTPQGEQYF

J: TRBJ1-1
V: TRBV5-1
CDR3: CASSLDRNTEAFF

J: TRBJ2-3
V: TRBV6-1
CDR3: CASSPTGEADTQYF